This TCR beta chain was retrieved from a study of shared T cell receptors in the human thymus. Only in-frame clones appear in the TCRdb table, and some are missing; sequencing was by immunoSEQ multiplex PCR. Of about 660,000 clones in the sample, 70% to 90% were seen once. From germline, CDR1 is SGHDT and CDR2 YYEEEE. This CDR3 spans 17 amino acids. The V gene end was trimmed by 1 base and the J gene end by 1 base; junction bases not matched to a gene: 6. These data also featured in a second study, about human thymus T cells. That source notes: Corrective surgery for congenital heart defects was being performed on the healthy Finnish infants who served as donors. Resections obtained during corrective heart surgery supplied the thymus tissue. Thymic and blood repertoires appeared to display a bias in their usage of V and J genes. Related research found strongly overlapping thymic repertoires in unrelated individuals.

The specimen was thymocytes. The chain joins TRBV5-6 to TRBJ2-1, with 9 bases matching TRBD1. This clonotype was obtained from a boy under two years old with a congenital heart defect. CDR3 amino acids: CASSLPLQGASYNEQFF. Here the CDR3 DNA reads TGTGCCAGCAGCTTGCCCCTACAGGGGGCATCCTACAATGAGCAGTTCTTC.